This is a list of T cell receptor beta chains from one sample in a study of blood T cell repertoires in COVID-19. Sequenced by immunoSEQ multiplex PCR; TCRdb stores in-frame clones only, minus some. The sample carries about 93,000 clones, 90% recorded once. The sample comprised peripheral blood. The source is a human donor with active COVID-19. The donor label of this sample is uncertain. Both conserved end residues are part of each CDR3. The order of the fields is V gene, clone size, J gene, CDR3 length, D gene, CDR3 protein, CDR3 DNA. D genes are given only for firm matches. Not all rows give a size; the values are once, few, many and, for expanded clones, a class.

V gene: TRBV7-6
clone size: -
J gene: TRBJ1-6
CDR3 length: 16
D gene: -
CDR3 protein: CASSPSSGAVNSPLHF
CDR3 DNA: TGTGCCAGCAGCCCATCTTCGGGAGCAGTTAATTCACCCCTCCACTTT

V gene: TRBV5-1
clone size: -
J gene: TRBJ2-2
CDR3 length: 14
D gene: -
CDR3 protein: CASSLRGNTGELFF
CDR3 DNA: TGCGCCAGCAGCTTGAGGGGGAACACCGGGGAGCTGTTTTTT

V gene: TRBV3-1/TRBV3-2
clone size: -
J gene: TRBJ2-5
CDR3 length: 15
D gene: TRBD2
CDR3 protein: CASSLSGGASETQYF
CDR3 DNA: TGTGCCAGCAGCCTCAGCGGGGGGGCCTCAGAGACCCAGTACTTC

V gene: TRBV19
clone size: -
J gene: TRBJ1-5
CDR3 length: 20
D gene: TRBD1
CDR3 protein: CASSIRTGGVGLSSNQPQHF
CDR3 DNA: TGTGCCAGTAGTATCCGGACAGGGGGCGTGGGATTATCTAGCAATCAGCCCCAGCATTTT

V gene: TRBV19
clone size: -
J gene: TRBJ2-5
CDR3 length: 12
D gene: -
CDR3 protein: CASSTYQETQYF
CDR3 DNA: TGTGCCAGTAGTACGTACCAAGAGACCCAGTACTTC

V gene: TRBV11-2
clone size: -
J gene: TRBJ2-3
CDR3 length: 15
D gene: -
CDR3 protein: CASSLQGTGTDTQYF
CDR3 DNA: TGTGCCAGCAGCTTACAGGGGACCGGCACAGATACGCAGTATTTT

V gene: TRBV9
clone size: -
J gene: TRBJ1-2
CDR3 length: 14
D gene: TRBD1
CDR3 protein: CASSVVGDRGSYTF
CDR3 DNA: TGTGCCAGCAGCGTAGTAGGGGACAGGGGTAGCTACACCTTC

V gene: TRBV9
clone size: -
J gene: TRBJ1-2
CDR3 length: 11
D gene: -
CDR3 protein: CASSGYRGYTF
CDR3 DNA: TGTGCCAGCAGCGGCTATAGAGGCTACACCTTC

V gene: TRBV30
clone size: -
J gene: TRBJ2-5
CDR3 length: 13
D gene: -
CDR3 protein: CAWSRLVGETQYF
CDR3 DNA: TGTGCCTGGAGTAGGCTAGTCGGGGAGACCCAGTACTTC

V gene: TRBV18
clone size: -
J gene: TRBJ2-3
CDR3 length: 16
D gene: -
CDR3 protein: CASSPLRAAGTDTQYF
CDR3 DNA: TGTGCCAGCTCACCGTTGAGGGCTGCAGGCACAGATACGCAGTATTTT

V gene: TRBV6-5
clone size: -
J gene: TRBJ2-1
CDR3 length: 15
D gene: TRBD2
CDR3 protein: CASKRTSGGFTEQFF
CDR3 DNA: TGTGCCAGCAAAAGGACTAGCGGGGGGTTTACTGAGCAGTTCTTC

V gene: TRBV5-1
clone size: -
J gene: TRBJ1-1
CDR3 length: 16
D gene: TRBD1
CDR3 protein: CASSSWDRAGGTEAFF
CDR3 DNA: TGCGCCAGCAGCTCCTGGGACAGGGCGGGGGGCACTGAAGCTTTCTTT

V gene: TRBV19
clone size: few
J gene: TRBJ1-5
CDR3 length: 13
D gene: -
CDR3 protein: CASSMRENQPQHF
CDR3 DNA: TGTGCCAGTAGTATGAGAGAGAATCAGCCCCAGCATTTT

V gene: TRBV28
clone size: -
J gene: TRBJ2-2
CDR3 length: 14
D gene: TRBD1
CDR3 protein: CASSPGGWNGELFF
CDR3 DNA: TGTGCCAGCAGTCCAGGGGGCTGGAACGGGGAGCTGTTTTTT

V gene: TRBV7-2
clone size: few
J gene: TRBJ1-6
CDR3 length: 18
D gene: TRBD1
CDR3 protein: CASSPTSYRDRYNSPLHF
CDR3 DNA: TGTGCCAGCAGCCCCACTTCATACCGGGACAGGTATAATTCACCCCTCCACTTT

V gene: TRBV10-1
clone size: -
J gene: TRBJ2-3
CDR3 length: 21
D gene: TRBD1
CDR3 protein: CASRRRTDSGQGAYFTDTQYF
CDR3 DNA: TGCGCCAGCAGGAGGAGGACAGATTCGGGACAGGGGGCTTATTTTACAGATACGCAGTATTTT

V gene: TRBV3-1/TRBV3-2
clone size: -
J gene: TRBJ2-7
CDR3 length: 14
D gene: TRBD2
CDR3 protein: CASSQSGGNYEQYF
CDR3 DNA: TGTGCCAGCAGCCAATCGGGGGGGAACTACGAGCAGTACTTC

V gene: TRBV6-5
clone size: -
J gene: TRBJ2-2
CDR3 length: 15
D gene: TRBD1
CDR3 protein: CASRLQGANTGELFF
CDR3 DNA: TGTGCCAGCAGATTACAGGGGGCGAACACCGGGGAGCTGTTTTTT

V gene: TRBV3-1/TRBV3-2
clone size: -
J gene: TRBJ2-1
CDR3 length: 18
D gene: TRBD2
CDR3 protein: CASSQDPTPGGGRNEQFF
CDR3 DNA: TGTGCCAGCAGCCAAGACCCTACCCCAGGCGGGGGACGGAATGAGCAGTTCTTC

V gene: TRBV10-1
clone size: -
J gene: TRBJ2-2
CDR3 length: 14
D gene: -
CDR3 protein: CASRQGRNTGELFF
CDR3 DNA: TGCGCCAGCAGACAGGGACGGAACACCGGGGAGCTGTTTTTT

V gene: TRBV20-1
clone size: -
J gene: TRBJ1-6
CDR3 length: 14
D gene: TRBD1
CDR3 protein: CSASAGTGNSPLHF
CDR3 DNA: TGCAGTGCTAGTGCCGGGACAGGGAATTCACCCCTCCACTTT

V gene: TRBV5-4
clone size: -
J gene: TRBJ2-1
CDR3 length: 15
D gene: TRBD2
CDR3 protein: CASSFMRGAYNEQFF
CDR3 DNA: TGTGCCAGCAGCTTTATGCGGGGGGCATACAATGAGCAGTTCTTC

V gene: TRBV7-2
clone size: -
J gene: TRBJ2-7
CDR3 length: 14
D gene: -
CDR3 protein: CASSLAGGHYEQYF
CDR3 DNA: TGTGCCAGCAGCTTAGCGGGGGGGCACTACGAGCAGTACTTC

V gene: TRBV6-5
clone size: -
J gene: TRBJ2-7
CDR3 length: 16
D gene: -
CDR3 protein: CASSFTGRGPTYEQYF
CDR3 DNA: TGTGCCAGCAGTTTTACTGGGAGAGGACCGACCTACGAGCAGTACTTC

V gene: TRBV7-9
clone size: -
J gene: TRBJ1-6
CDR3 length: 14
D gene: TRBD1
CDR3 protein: CASIGTGDNSPLHF
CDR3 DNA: TGTGCCAGCATAGGGACAGGCGATAATTCACCCCTCCACTTT

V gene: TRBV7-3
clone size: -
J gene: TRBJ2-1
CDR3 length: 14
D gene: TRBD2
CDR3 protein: CASSLAGVYNEQFF
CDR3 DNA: TGTGCCAGCAGCCTAGCGGGGGTATACAATGAGCAGTTCTTC

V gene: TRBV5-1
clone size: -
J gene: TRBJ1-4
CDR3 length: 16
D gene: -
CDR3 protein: CASSLGQMGRYEKLFF
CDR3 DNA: TGCGCCAGCAGCTTGGGTCAAATGGGGAGATATGAAAAACTGTTTTTT

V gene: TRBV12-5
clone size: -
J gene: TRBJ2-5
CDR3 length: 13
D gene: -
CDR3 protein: CASGSQGWKTQYF
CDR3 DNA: TGTGCTAGTGGTTCCCAGGGGTGGAAGACCCAGTACTTC

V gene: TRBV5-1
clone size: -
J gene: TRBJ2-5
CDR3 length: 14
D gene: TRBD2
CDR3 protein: CASRSGGAAETQYF
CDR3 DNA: TGCGCCAGCCGTAGCGGGGGGGCAGCGGAGACCCAGTACTTC

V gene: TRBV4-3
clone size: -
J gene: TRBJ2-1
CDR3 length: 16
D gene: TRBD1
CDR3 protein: CASSLGTGSSYNEQFF
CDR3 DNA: TGCGCCAGCAGCCTAGGGACAGGGAGCTCCTACAATGAGCAGTTCTTC

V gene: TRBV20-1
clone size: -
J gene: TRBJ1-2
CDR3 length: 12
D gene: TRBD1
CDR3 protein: CSASRQGYGYTF
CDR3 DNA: TGCAGTGCCAGTAGACAGGGCTATGGCTACACCTTC

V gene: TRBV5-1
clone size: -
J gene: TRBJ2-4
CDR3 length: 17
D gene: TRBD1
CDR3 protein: CASSLQNRGTTKNIQYF
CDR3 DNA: TGCGCCAGCAGCCTTCAAAACAGGGGGACAACCAAAAACATTCAGTACTTC

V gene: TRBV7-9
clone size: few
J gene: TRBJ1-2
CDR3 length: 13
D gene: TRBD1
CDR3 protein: CASNDRENYGYTF
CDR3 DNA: TGTGCCAGCAATGACAGGGAAAACTATGGCTACACCTTC

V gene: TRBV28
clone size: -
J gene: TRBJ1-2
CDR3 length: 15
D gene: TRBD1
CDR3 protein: CASSLTGGGSYGYTF
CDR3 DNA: TGTGCCAGCAGTCTTACAGGGGGCGGGAGCTATGGCTACACCTTC

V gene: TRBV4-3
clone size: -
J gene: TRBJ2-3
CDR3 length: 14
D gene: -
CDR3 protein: CASSQAVGGNTQYF
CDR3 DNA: TGCGCCAGCAGCCAAGCTGTCGGAGGAAATACGCAGTATTTT

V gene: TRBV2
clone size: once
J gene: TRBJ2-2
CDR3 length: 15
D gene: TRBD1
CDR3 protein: CASSEGQGISGELFF
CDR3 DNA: TGTGCCAGCAGTGAGGGACAGGGAATCTCCGGGGAGCTGTTTTTT

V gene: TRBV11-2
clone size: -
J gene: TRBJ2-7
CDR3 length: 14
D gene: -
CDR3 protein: CASSLGWGPNEQYF
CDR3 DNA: TGTGCCAGCAGCTTAGGGTGGGGGCCCAACGAGCAGTACTTC

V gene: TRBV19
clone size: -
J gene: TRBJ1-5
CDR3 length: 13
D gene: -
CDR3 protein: CASSIYPGQPQHF
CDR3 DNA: TGTGCCAGTAGTATATATCCCGGGCAGCCCCAGCATTTT

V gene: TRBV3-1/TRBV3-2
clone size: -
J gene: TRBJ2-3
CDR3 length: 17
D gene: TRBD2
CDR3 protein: CASSPRGGLMNTDTQYF
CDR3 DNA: TGTGCCAGCAGCCCTCGGGGGGGCCTGATGAACACAGATACGCAGTATTTT

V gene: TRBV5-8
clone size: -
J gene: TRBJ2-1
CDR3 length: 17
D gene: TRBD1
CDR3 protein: CASSLGSGTGNYNEQFF
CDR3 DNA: TGTGCCAGCAGCTTGGGGTCGGGGACAGGGAACTACAATGAGCAGTTCTTC

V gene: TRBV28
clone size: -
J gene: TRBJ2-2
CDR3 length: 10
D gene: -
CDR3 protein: CASRAGELFF
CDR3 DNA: TGTGCCAGCCGGGCCGGGGAGCTGTTTTTT

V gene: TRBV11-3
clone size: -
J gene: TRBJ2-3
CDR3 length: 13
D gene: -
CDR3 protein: CASSLTSTDTQYF
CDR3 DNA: TGTGCCAGCAGCCTAACCTCCACAGATACGCAGTATTTT

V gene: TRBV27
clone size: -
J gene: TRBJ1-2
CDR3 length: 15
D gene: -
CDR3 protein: CASSSPRSLFYGYTF
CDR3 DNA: TGTGCCAGCAGTTCCCCCCGGAGTTTGTTCTATGGCTACACCTTC

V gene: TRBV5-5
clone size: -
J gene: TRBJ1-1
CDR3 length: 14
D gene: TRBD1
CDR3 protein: CASSAQGGVYEAFF
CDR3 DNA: TGTGCCAGCAGCGCACAGGGGGGAGTCTATGAAGCTTTCTTT

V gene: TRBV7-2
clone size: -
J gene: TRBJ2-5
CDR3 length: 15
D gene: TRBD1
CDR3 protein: CASSLAYDRVETQYF
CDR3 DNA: TGTGCCAGCAGCTTAGCGTACGACAGGGTGGAGACCCAGTACTTC

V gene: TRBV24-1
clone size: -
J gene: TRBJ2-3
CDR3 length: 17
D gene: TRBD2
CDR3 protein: CATSDSKTSGDTDTQYF
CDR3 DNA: TGTGCCACCAGTGACTCAAAAACTAGCGGAGACACAGATACGCAGTATTTT

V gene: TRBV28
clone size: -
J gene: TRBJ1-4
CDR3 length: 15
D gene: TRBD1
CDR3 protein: CASSLGTGGKEKLFF
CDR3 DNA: TGTGCCAGCAGTTTAGGGACAGGGGGGAAAGAAAAACTGTTTTTT

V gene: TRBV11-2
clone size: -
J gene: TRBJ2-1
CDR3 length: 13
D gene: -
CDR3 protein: CASSLGLVYEQFF
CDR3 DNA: TGTGCCAGCAGCTTAGGGCTAGTTTATGAGCAGTTCTTC

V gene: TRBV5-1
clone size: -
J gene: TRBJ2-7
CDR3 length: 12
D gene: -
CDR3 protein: CASSLESYEQYF
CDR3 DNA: TGCGCCAGCAGCTTGGAGAGCTACGAGCAGTACTTC

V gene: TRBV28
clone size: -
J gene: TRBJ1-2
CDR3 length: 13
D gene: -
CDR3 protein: CASSSGNIYGYTF
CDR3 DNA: TGTGCCAGCAGTTCGGGGAATATCTATGGCTACACCTTC

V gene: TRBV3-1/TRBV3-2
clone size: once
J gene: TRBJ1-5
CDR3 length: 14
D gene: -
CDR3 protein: CASSPGTGNQPQHF
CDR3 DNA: TGTGCCAGCAGCCCAGGAACGGGCAATCAGCCCCAGCATTTT

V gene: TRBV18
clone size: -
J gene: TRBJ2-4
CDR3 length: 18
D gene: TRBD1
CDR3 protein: CASSPLRDRGVAKNIQYF
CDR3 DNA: TGTGCCAGCTCACCGCTCCGGGACAGGGGAGTAGCCAAAAACATTCAGTACTTC

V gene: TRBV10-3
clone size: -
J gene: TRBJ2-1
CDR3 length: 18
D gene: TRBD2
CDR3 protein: CAISEINTGLAQDNEQFF
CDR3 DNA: TGTGCCATCAGTGAGATCAATACTGGACTAGCGCAAGACAATGAGCAGTTCTTC

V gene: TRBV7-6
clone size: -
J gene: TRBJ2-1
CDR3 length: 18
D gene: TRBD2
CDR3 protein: CASSLSIAGRGGIDEQFF
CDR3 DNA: TGTGCCAGCAGCTTGTCCATAGCGGGGAGAGGGGGTATCGATGAGCAGTTCTTC

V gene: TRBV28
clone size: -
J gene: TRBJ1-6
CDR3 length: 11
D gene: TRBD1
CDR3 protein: CASSSGGPLHF
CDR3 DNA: TGTGCCAGCAGTTCAGGGGGCCCCCTCCACTTT

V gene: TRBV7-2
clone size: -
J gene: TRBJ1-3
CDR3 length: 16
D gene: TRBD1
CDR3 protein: CASSTRTGRSGNTIYF
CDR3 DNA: TGTGCCAGCAGCACGAGGACAGGCCGCTCTGGAAACACCATATATTTT

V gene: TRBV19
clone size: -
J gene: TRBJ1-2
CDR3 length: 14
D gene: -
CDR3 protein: CASSRTELYDGYTF
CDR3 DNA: TGTGCCAGTAGTAGGACAGAACTATACGATGGCTACACCTTC

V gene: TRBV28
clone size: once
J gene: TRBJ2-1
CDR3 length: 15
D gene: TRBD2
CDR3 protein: CASSKTSGRYNEQFF
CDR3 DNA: TGTGCCAGCAGCAAAACTAGCGGGCGCTACAATGAGCAGTTCTTC

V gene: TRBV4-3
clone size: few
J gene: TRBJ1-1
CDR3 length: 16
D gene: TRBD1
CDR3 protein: CASSQGDRVYGTEAFF
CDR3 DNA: TGCGCCAGCAGCCAAGGGGACAGGGTTTATGGCACTGAAGCTTTCTTT

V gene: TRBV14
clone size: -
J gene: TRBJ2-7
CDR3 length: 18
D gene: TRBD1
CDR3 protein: CASSQATGQGGFWYEQYF
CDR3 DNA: TGTGCCAGCAGCCAAGCCACCGGACAGGGAGGTTTCTGGTACGAGCAGTACTTC